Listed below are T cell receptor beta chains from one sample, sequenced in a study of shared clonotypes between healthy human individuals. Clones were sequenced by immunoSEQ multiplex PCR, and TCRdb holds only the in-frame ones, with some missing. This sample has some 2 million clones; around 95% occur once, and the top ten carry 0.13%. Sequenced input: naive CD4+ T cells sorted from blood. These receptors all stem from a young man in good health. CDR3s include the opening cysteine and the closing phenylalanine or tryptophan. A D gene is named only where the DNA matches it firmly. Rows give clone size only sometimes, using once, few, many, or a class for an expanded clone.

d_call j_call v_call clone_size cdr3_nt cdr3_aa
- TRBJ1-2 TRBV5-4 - TGTGCCAGCAGCTTGGAAGCCGGGGTTAACTATGGCTACACCTTC CASSLEAGVNYGYTF
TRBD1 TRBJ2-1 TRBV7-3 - TGTGCCAGCAGCCGCGACAGGGGGATTTACAATGAGCAGTTCTTC CASSRDRGIYNEQFF
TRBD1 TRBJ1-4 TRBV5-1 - TGCGCCAGCAGCAGGACAGGGGCTGAAAAACTGTTTTTT CASSRTGAEKLFF
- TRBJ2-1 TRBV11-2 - TGTGCCAGCAGCTTAGATTCGGGCAATGAGCAGTTCTTC CASSLDSGNEQFF
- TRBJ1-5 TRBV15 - TGTGCCACCAGCAGAGGGCAGTGGGGTCAGCCCCAGCATTTT CATSRGQWGQPQHF
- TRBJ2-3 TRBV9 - TGTGCCAGCAGCGTCTTACTTTTCACAGATACGCAGTATTTT CASSVLLFTDTQYF
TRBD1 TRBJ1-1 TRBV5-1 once TGCGCCAGCACCTCGTACAGGGGGCGGACTGAAGCTTTCTTT CASTSYRGRTEAFF
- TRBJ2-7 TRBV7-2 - TGTGCCAGCAGCTTAGATCGGGGGCCCTACGAGCAGTACTTC CASSLDRGPYEQYF
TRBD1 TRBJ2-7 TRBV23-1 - TGCGCCAGCAGTCAATCCCGGGACAGGAGGGACGAGCAGTACTTC CASSQSRDRRDEQYF
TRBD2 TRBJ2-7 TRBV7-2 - TGTGCCAGCAGCTTAGTGTTAGCGGGAGAGAAGTACTTC CASSLVLAGEKYF
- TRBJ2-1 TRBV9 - TGTGCCAGCAGCGCGACAGTCAATGAGCAGTTCTTC CASSATVNEQFF
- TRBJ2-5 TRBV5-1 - TGCGCCAGCAAGCTCGGCGGTGTTATGCAAGAGACCCAGTACTTC CASKLGGVMQETQYF
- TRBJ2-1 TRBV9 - TGTGCCAGCAGCGTAGTCGGGAATGGGAATGAGCAGTTCTTC CASSVVGNGNEQFF
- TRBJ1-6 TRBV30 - TGTGCCTGGAGTGGACAGGCGAGCTCCTATAATTCACCCCTCCACTTT CAWSGQASSYNSPLHF
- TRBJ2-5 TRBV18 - TGTGCCAGCTCCCGGGAATTTATTCAAGAGACCCAGTACTTC CASSREFIQETQYF
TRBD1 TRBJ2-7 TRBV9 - TGTGCCAGCAGCATCGGGACAGGGTACGAGCAGTACTTC CASSIGTGYEQYF
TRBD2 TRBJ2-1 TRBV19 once TGTGCCAGTAGTGCGAAGGGACTACAACCTGACAATGAGCAGTTCTTC CASSAKGLQPDNEQFF
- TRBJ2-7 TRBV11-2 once TGTGCCAGCAGCTTAGTCGCGTCTTATGCCTACGAGCAGTACTTC CASSLVASYAYEQYF
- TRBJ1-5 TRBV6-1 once TGTGCCAGCAGTGATGGCAGGTCCGGCAATCAGCCCCAGCATTTT CASSDGRSGNQPQHF
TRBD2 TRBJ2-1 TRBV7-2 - TGTGCCAGCAGCTCGCGGACTAGCGGGATAACAATGAGGCAGTTCTTC CASSSRTSGITMRQFF
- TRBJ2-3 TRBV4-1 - TGCGCCAGCAGCCCTCCCATGGGGGATACGCAGTATTTT CASSPPMGDTQYF
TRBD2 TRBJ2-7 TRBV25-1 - TGTGCCAGCGATAGCGGGGAGACCTACGAGCAGTACTTC CASDSGETYEQYF